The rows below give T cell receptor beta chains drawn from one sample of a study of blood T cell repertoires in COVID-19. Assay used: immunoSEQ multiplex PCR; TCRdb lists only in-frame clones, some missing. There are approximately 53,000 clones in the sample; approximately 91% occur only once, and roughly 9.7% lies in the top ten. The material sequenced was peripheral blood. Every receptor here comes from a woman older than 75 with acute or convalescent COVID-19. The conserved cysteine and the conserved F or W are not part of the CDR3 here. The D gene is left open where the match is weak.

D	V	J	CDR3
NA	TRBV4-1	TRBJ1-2	ASSQDMRSYGYT
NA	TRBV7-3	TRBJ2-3	ASSPPALEGADTQY
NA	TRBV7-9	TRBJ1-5	ASSRTGLSNQPQH
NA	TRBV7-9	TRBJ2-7	ASSLSGSNEQY
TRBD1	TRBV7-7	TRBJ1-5	ASSLPDRVYNQPQH
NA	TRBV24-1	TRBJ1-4	AATTNEKLF
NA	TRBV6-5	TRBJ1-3	ASRAPGARGNTIY
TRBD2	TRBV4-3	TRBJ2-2	ASSPGLAGGPGELF
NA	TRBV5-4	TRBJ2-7	ASSFGQSAYEQY
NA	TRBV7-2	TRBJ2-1	ASSLGPGKQF
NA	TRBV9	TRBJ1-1	ASSAMTGNTEAF
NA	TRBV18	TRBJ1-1	ASSLGEGNTEAF
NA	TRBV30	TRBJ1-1	AWSVTTGRAF
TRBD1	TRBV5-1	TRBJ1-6	ASNSGQDNSPLH
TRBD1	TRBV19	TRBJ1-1	ASSFTTGTGVRAF
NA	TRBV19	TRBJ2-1	ASSIVAGKINEQF
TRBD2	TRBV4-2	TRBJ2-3	ASSQETSGRLTDTQY
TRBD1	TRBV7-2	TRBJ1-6	ASSPGQGGSPLH
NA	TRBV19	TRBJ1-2	ASSRGGDYGYT
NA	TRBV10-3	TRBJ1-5	AIKAGSGQPQH
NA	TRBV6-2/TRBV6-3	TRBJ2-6	ASSYKTGSGANVLT
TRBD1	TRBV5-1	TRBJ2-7	ASSSGTGPYEQY
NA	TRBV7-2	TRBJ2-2	ASSLRTEGTGELF